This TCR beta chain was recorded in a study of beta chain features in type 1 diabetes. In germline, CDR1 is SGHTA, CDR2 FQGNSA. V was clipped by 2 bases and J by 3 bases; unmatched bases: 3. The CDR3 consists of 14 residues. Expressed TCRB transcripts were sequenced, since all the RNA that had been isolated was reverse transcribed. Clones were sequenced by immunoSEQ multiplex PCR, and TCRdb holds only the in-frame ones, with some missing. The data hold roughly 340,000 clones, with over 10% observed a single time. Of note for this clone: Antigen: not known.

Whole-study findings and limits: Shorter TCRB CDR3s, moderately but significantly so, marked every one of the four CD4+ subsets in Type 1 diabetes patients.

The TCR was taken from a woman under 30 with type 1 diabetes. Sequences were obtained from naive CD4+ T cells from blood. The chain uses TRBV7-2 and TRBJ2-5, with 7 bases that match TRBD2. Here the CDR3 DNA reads TGTGCCAGCAGCTTAAGACGGGAGGAAGAGACCCAGTACTTC. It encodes CASSLRREEETQYF.